This TCR beta chain came from a study of cytotoxic CD8 clonotypes in ibrutinib-treated CLL. Cryopreserved PBMCs provided around 2 micrograms of genomic DNA for the TCR beta libraries. With sequencing, the targeted depth ranged from 1 in 200,000 to 1 in 1 million T cells. Clones were sequenced by immunoSEQ multiplex PCR, and TCRdb holds only the in-frame ones, with some missing. The sample shows 150,000 to 200,000 clones, about 88% of them seen only once. V was clipped by 3 bases and J by 11 bases, with 19 bases between them. The CDR3 is 14 residues long. The germline V gene encodes CDR1 LNHDA and CDR2 SQIVND (reference sequence).

Sample: PBMCs, taken at disease progression, from a patient treated with ibrutinib. This TCR came from a human donor with chronic lymphocytic leukemia. This chain connects TRBV19 to TRBJ1-1; D might be TRBD1 (5 bases). DNA of the CDR3: TGTGCCAGTAGTATCCACCCCCCGGCGGGGGTCGCTTTCTTT. Protein: CASSIHPPAGVAFF.